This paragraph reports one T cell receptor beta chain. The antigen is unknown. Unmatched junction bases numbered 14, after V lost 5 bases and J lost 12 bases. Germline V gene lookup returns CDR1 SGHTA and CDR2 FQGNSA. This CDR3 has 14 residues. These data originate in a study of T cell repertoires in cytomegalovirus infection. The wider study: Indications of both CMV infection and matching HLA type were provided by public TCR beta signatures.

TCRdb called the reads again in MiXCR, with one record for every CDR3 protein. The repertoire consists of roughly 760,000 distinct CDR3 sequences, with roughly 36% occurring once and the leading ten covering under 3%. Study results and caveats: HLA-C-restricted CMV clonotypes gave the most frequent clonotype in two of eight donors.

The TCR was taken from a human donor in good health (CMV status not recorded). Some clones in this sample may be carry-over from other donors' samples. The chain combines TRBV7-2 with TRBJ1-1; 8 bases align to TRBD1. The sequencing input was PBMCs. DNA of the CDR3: TGTGCCAGCAGCCCCCAACAGGGGGGTCCGGAATCTTTCTTT. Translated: CASSPQQGGPESFF.